The 5 T cell receptor beta chains presented below share a single source sample, sequenced in a study of beta chain features in type 1 diabetes. General study findings and limits: The study found moderately but significantly shorter TCRB CDR3s in all four CD4+ subsets of Type 1 diabetes patients.

Which antigens these TCRs recognize remains unknown. Every bit of the isolated RNA underwent reverse transcription, so sequencing read expressed TCRB transcripts. TCRdb's copy holds only in-frame clones and misses some; the assay was immunoSEQ multiplex PCR. The sample consists of 680,000 or so clones, 13% of them appearing once. Sequenced input: naive CD4+ T cells from blood. The receptors come from a man aged 18 to 30 with type 1 diabetes.

V gene TRBV20-1 combines with J gene TRBJ2-7, with a weak D call TRBD1 (6 bases). Germline CDR1 is DFQATT and CDR2 is SNEGSKA (reference sequence). This CDR3 has 11 residues. Trimming shortened V by 2 bases and J by 5 bases, and 7 bases separated the two germline ends. CDR3 residues: CSARYRDEQYF. CDR3 DNA sequence: TGCAGTGCTAGATACAGGGACGAGCAGTACTTC.

This clone was seen a handful of times. This chain connects TRBV5-1 to TRBJ2-3; D might be TRBD2 (5 bases). Germline values: CDR1 SGHRS, CDR2 YFSETQ. The V end was cut by 8 bases, the J end by 3 bases, with 19 bases between. The CDR3 is 15 residues long. Written as DNA, the CDR3 is TGCGCCAGTACGCTTTCCGGGGTCCCAACAGATACGCAGTATTTT. The encoded protein is CASTLSGVPTDTQYF.

On this clone: In the same sample, other DNA sequences code for this CDR3. This chain joins TRBV20-1 and TRBJ1-2; D ambiguous. The CDR3 contains 11 residues. Germline V gene data show CDR1 as DFQATT and CDR2 as SNEGSKA (reference sequence). V was trimmed by 6 bases and J by 4 bases, leaving 9 bases between them. The CDR3 nucleotides are TGCAGTGCCACACCTGGCTATGGCTACACCTTC. Its protein product is CSATPGYGYTF.

This clone was recorded a few times. The chain is built from TRBV27 and TRBJ1-5; D is possibly TRBD1 (5 bases). V was trimmed by 2 bases and J by 2 bases, leaving 7 bases between them. The CDR3 totals 14 residues. The V gene's germline CDR1 is MNHEY and CDR2 SMNVEV (reference sequence). The CDR3 loop reads CASSLGGGNQPQHF. As DNA, the CDR3 is TGTGCCAGCAGTTTAGGGGGTGGCAATCAGCCCCAGCATTTT.

This chain uses TRBV10-3 with TRBJ2-5, with D unresolved. The CDR3 length is 14 residues. Looked up from germline, CDR1 is ENHRY and CDR2 is SYGVKD. The V end was cut by 4 bases, the J end by 1 base, with 10 bases between. The CDR3 sequence: CAISVMGIQETQYF. For the CDR3, the DNA is TGTGCCATCAGTGTGATGGGGATCCAAGAGACCCAGTACTTC.